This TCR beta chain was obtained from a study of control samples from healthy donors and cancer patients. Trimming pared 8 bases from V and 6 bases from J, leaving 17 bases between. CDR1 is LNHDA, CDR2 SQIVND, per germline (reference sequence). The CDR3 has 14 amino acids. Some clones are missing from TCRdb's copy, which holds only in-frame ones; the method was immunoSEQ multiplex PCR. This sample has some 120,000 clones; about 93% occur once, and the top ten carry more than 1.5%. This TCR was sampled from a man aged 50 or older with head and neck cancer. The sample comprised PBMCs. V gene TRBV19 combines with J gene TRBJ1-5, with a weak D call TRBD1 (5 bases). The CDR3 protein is CASHKAGGVQPQHF. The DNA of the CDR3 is TGTGCCAGTCACAAGGCGGGAGGGGTTCAGCCCCAGCATTTT.